One T cell receptor beta chain is described in this entry. Its specificity is unknown. Treatment noted: approximately 18 received Ad26.COV2.S at low or high dose, single or two shots; about 5 received placebo; per-sample allocation not given. Samples came from day 63 after the first vaccine or placebo injection. This sample stems from a study of Ad26.COV2.S vaccination and SARS-CoV-2 variants. Across the study: Donor got 5x10^10 or 1x10^11 viral particles of Ad26.COV2.S.

Produced via immunoSEQ multiplex PCR; TCRdb's table is partial and in-frame only. The sample shows about 350,000 clones, approximately 86% of them seen only once. Study-wide points: Vaccinees displayed broader spike-specific TCR repertoires than placebo recipients.

The sequence was obtained from a person aged 18 to 59 who received the Ad26.COV2.S COVID-19 vaccine or a placebo. Specimen: peripheral blood, collected in a trial of Ad26.COV2.S vaccine versus placebo.

This CDR3 is CASSWGLAGGPSYEQYF. The CDR3 nucleotides read TGCGCCAGCAGCTGGGGACTAGCGGGAGGGCCGTCCTACGAGCAGTACTTC. The chain uses TRBV5-1 and TRBJ2-7; 16 positions agree with TRBD2. This CDR3 comprises 17 residues. Trimming cost V 3 bases and J 1 base; bases outside gene matches: 4. Germline CDR1 reads SGHRS; CDR2 reads YFSETQ.